This T cell receptor beta chain was captured by sequencing in a study of blood T cells in healthy people across ages. Points from the study as a whole: Older age coincided with a roughly linear decline in TCR beta diversity per million T cells. Since the PBMCs were unsorted, naive and antigen-experienced cells could not be conclusively compared.

As to this clonotype: Its antigen is still unknown.

Alongside a J-beta primer mix, a sample-barcoded 5' primer served in a second PCR lasting roughly 7 to 12 cycles. From the 5' RACE reads, TCRdb called clonotypes with MiXCR, one entry per CDR3 protein. Of more than 700,000 distinct CDR3 sequences listed, about 53% are singletons. Roughly 10 milliliters was the volume of peripheral blood drawn from each donor. This CDR3 has 16 residues. V was cut by 4 bases and J by 0 bases, with 14 bases left in between. The germline gives CDR1 SGHRS, CDR2 YFSETQ. The TCR originated in a man at least 80 years old in good health. The V and J genes are TRBV5-1 and TRBJ2-1, with D possibly being TRBD2 (6 bases). The sequencing sample was made of blood. DNA for the CDR3: TGCGCCAGCAGCCAAATAGCGGCGAGCTCCTACAATGAGCAGTTCTTC. Translation: CASSQIAASSYNEQFF.